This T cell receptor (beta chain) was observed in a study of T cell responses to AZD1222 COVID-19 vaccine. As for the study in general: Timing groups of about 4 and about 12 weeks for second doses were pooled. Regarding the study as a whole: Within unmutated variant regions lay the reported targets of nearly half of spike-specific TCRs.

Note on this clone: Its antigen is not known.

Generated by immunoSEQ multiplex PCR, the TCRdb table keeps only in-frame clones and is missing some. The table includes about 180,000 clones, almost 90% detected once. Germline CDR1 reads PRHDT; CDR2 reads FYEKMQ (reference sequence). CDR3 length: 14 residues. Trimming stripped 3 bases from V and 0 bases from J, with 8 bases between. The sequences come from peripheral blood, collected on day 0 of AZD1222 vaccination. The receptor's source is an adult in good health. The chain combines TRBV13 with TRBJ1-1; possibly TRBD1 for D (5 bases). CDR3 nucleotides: TGTGCCAGCAGCTTTGGGGGGATGAACACTGAAGCTTTCTTT. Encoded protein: CASSFGGMNTEAFF.